This is a list of T cell receptor beta chains from one sample in a study of OX40 agonist ivuxolimab in advanced cancers. Measured with immunoSEQ multiplex PCR; TCRdb has only the in-frame clones, and not every one. Of 21,000 or so clones in the sample, about 86% were seen once. The specimen comprised CD4+ or CD8+ T cells sorted from blood, sampled in a trial of the OX40 agonist ivuxolimab. The receptors come from an adult with an advanced solid tumor such as melanoma, head and neck, liver or kidney cancer. The CDR3 runs from the conserved cysteine through the conserved F or W. Each record gives: V gene, J gene, clone size, CDR3 length, D gene, CDR3 DNA, CDR3 protein. D genes are given only for firm matches. Clone size is not always given. Where it is, it says once, few, many or a class for expanded clones.

TRBV16,TRBJ2-7,.,11,.,TGTGCCAGCAGCGAGACCTACGAGCAGTACTTC,CASSETYEQYF
TRBV10-3,TRBJ2-7,medium-sized,17,TRBD2,TGTGCCATCAGTGAGCCACTCGGTCCAGCGGGAGACTACGAGCAGTACTTC,CAISEPLGPAGDYEQYF
TRBV9,TRBJ2-3,.,16,TRBD2,TGTGCCAGCAGCCCCGGGACTAGCGGATTCACAGATACGCAGTATTTT,CASSPGTSGFTDTQYF
TRBV25-1,TRBJ1-5,.,15,.,TGTGCCAGCAGTGCCGGACACTCAAGCAATCAGCCCCAGCATTTT,CASSAGHSSNQPQHF
TRBV11-3,TRBJ2-7,.,14,.,TGTGCCAGCAGCACCCGGGACGGGGGCTACGAGCAGTACTTC,CASSTRDGGYEQYF
TRBV28,TRBJ1-3,few,14,.,TGTGCCAGCAGTTTTCCGGGGGCTGGAAACACCATATATTTT,CASSFPGAGNTIYF
TRBV27,TRBJ2-3,.,14,.,TGTGCCACGACCCCGGCCATTCCCACAGATACGCAGTATTTT,CATTPAIPTDTQYF
TRBV11-2,TRBJ2-1,.,15,.,TGTGCCAGCAGCTTAGAGGCAGGGTTATGGAATGAGCAGTTCTTC,CASSLEAGLWNEQFF
TRBV5-1,TRBJ2-5,.,14,.,TGCGCCAGCAGCTTGTTTTCGGGGTCGGAGACCCAGTACTTC,CASSLFSGSETQYF
TRBV27,TRBJ2-2,.,12,.,TGTGCCAGCAGATTTCCGGCCGGGGAGCTGTTTTTT,CASRFPAGELFF
TRBV6-1,TRBJ2-1,.,15,.,TGTGCCAGCAGTGAACGGTCGGGGTTCTACAATGAGCAGTTCTTC,CASSERSGFYNEQFF
TRBV5-6,TRBJ2-7,once,16,.,TGTGCCAGCAGCTTGGCTTCAGGCAGGAGCTCCTACGAGCAGTACTTC,CASSLASGRSSYEQYF
TRBV2,TRBJ2-7,.,15,.,TGTGCCAGCCGTGGTATTGGGCGGGCCCCCTACGAGCAGTACTTC,CASRGIGRAPYEQYF
TRBV5-5,TRBJ1-1,.,13,.,TGTGCCAGCAGTACGATACACAGGGCCGAAGCTTTCTTT,CASSTIHRAEAFF
TRBV4-1,TRBJ2-7,once,16,TRBD2,TGCGCCAGCAGCCCCCTCGGGACTAGCGGGAAGGGCGAGCAGTACTTC,CASSPLGTSGKGEQYF
TRBV6-1,TRBJ2-3,once,14,.,TGTGCCAGCAGTGAGGAGGGGACCATAGATACGCAGTATTTT,CASSEEGTIDTQYF
TRBV23-1,TRBJ1-5,.,17,.,TGCGCCAGCAGTCAAATCTGGGGTGGTTCGGGCAATCAGCCCCAGCATTTT,CASSQIWGGSGNQPQHF
TRBV28,TRBJ1-1,once,12,TRBD1,TGTGCCAGCAGCGACAGGGTCGCTGAAGCTTTCTTT,CASSDRVAEAFF
TRBV7-9,TRBJ2-7,.,14,.,TGTGCCAGCAGCTCGCTAATCCATCCCTACGAGCAGTACTTC,CASSSLIHPYEQYF
TRBV7-9,TRBJ2-3,.,12,.,TGTGCCAGCAGCTTAGAAGTAGATACGCAGTATTTT,CASSLEVDTQYF
TRBV29-1,TRBJ2-2,.,14,TRBD1,TGCAGCGCGGAAGGACAGGGAGGAACCGGGGAGCTGTTTTTT,CSAEGQGGTGELFF
TRBV7-8,TRBJ1-5,.,17,TRBD1,TGTGCCAGCAGCTTAGCAACCGGGACAGGGGCCCCTGGGCCCCAGCATTTT,CASSLATGTGAPGPQHF
TRBV30,TRBJ2-3,.,15,TRBD2,TGTGCCTGGAATAGCGGGAGGGCCAGCACAGATACGCAGTATTTT,CAWNSGRASTDTQYF
TRBV15,TRBJ2-1,.,14,TRBD2,TGTGCCACCAGCAGGTTCCGGGAGGCAAATGAGCAGTTCTTC,CATSRFREANEQFF
TRBV5-1,TRBJ2-5,few,17,.,TGCGCCAGCAGCTTTCCGTCCACAGGGCCCGTGACAGCGCCCCAGTACTTC,CASSFPSTGPVTAPQYF
TRBV28,TRBJ2-2,.,14,.,TGTGCCAGCAGTTCGGTGGCGAGCACCGGGGAGCTGTTTTTT,CASSSVASTGELFF
TRBV20-1,TRBJ1-1,few,11,.,TGCAGTGCTAGTCAAACTCGGGGAGCTTTCTTT,CSASQTRGAFF
TRBV27,TRBJ2-2,.,15,.,TGTGCCAGCAGTTTATCAGCAGTAAACACCGGGGAGCTGTTTTTT,CASSLSAVNTGELFF
TRBV6-1,TRBJ2-1,once,16,TRBD2,TGTGCCAGCAGTGTTGAGCTAGCGGGGAGGTACAATGAGCAGTTCTTC,CASSVELAGRYNEQFF
TRBV9,TRBJ1-1,.,13,.,TGTGCCAGCAGCCTCACGGGGACCGATTCCTCTTTCTTT,CASSLTGTDSSFF
TRBV28,TRBJ1-2,.,13,TRBD1,TGTGCCAGCAGGAGACAGGGGAACTATGGCTACACCTTC,CASRRQGNYGYTF